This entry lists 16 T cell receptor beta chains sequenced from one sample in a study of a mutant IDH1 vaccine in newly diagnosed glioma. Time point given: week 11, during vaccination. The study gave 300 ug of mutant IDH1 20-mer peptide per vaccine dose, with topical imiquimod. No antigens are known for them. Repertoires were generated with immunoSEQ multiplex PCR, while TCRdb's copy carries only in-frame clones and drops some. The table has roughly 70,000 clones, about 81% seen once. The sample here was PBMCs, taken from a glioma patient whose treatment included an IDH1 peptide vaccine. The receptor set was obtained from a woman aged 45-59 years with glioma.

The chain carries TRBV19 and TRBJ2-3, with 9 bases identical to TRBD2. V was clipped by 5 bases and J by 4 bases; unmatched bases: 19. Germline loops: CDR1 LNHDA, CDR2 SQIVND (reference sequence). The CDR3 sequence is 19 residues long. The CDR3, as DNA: TGTGCCAGTAGTCCTCAGGGTTGGCCCGGCGCGGGGGGGGCAGATACGCAGTATTTT. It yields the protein CASSPQGWPGAGGADTQYF.

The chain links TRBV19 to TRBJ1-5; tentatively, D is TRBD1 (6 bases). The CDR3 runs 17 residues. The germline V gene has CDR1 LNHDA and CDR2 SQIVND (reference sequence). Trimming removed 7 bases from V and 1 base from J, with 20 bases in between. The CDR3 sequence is CASTRSYGTRSNQPQHF. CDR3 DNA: TGTGCCAGTACCCGCTCCTATGGGACACGAAGCAATCAGCCCCAGCATTTT.

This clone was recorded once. In DNA, the CDR3 is TGTGCCAGCAGCACGGGACGCAGGTGGGATGGGACAGATACGCAGTATTTT. Amino acids: CASSTGRRWDGTDTQYF. The V call is TRBV5-8, the J call TRBJ2-3, with D perhaps given as TRBD1 or TRBD2 (5 bases each). In germline, CDR1 is SGHTS, CDR2 YDEGEE. The CDR3 spans 17 residues. Trimming stripped 4 bases from V and 3 bases from J, with 21 bases between.

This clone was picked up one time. The CDR3 loop reads CASSPGGQGSQPQHF. CDR3 DNA sequence: TGTGCCAGCAGCCCAGGGGGACAGGGGAGTCAGCCCCAGCATTTT. The rearrangement joins TRBV6-5 to TRBJ1-5; 10 bases match TRBD1. The trim removed 6 bases at V and 6 bases at J, leaving 8 bases unmatched. The CDR3 extends over 15 amino acids. Germline assignment: CDR1 MNHEY and CDR2 SVGAGI.

The CDR3 loop is CASSQGGGAPYEQYF. The CDR3 DNA reads TGTGCCAGCAGTCAGGGCGGCGGGGCCCCCTACGAGCAGTACTTC. The chain uses TRBV2 and TRBJ2-7; possible D gene TRBD2, 6 bases. The germline V and J ends were trimmed by 5 bases and 2 bases, with 16 bases remaining between them. This CDR3 has 15 residues. CDR1 is SNHLY and CDR2 is FYNNEI in the germline V gene.

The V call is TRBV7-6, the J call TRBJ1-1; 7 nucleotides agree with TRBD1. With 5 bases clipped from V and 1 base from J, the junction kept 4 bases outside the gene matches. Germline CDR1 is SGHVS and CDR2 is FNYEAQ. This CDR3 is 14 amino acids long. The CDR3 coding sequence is TGTGCCAGCAGCCAGGGGGGGCCGAACACTGAAGCTTTCTTT. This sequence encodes CASSQGGPNTEAFF.

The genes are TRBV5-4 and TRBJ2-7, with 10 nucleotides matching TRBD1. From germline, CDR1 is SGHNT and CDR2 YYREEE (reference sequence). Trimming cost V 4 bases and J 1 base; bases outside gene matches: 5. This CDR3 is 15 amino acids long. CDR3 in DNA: TGTGCCAGCAGCCAGGACAGGGGGTCGTCCTACGAGCAGTACTTC. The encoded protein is CASSQDRGSSYEQYF.

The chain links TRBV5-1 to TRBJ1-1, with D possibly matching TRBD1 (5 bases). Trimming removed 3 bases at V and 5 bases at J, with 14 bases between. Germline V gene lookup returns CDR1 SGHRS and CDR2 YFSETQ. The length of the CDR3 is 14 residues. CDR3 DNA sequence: TGCGCCAGCAGCTCCGGAGGGGCGGGGACTGAAGCTTTCTTT. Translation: CASSSGGAGTEAFF. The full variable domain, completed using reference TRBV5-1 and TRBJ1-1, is KAGVTQTPRYLIKTRGQQVTLSCSPISGHRSVSWYQQTPGQGLQFLFEYFSETQRNKGNFPGRFSGRQFSNSRSEMNVSTLELGDSALYLCASSSGGAGTEAFFGQGTRLTVV.

The CDR3: CASSARTGGEGGYTF. CDR3 sequence (DNA): TGTGCCAGCAGTGCCCGGACAGGGGGCGAGGGTGGCTACACCTTC. The gene calls are TRBV6-1 and TRBJ1-2; TRBD1 matches at 11 bases. Trimming removed 4 bases from V and 7 bases from J; junction bases left unmatched: 8. CDR1 MNHNS and CDR2 SASEGT come from the germline V gene. The CDR3 spans 15 residues.

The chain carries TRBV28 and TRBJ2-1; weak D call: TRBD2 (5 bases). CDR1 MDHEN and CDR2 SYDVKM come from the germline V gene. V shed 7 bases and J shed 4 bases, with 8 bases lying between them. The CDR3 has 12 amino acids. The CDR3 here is CASTRAYNEQFF. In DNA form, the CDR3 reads TGTGCCAGCACGCGGGCGTACAATGAGCAGTTCTTC.

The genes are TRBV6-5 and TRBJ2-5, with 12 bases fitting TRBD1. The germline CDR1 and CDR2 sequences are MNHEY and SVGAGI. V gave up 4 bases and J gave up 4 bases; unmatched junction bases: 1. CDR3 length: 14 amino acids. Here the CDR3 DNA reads TGTGCCAGCAGTTGGGGACAGGGGGCAGAGACCCAGTACTTC. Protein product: CASSWGQGAETQYF.

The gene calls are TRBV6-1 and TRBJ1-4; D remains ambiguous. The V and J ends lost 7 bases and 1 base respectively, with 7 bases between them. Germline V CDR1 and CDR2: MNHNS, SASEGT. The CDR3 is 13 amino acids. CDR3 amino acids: CASMPGTNEKLFF. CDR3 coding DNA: TGTGCCAGCATGCCCGGAACTAATGAAAAACTGTTTTTT.

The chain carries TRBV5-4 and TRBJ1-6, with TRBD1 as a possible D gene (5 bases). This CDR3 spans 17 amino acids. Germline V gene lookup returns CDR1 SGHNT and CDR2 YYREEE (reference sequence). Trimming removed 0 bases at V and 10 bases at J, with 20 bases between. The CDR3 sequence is CASSLAVGEGFWSPLHF. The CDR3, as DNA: TGTGCCAGCAGCTTGGCCGTGGGGGAGGGGTTCTGGTCACCCCTCCACTTT.

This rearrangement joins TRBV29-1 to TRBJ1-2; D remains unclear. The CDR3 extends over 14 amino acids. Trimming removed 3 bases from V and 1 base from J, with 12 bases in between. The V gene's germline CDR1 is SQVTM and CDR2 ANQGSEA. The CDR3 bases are TGCAGCGTTGATCCCAGCAACCTTAACTATGGCTACACCTTC. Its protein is CSVDPSNLNYGYTF.

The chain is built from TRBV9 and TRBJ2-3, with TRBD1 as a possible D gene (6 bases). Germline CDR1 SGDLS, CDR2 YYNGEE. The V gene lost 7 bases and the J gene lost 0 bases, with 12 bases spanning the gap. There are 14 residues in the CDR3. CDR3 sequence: CASRGGQSTDTQYF. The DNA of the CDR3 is TGTGCCAGCCGAGGGGGTCAGAGCACAGATACGCAGTATTTT.

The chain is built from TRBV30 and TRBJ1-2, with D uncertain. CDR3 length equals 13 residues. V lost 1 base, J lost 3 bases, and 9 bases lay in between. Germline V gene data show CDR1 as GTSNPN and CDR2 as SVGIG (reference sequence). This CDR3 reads CAWSEELDYGYTF. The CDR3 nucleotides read TGTGCCTGGAGTGAGGAGTTGGACTATGGCTACACCTTC.